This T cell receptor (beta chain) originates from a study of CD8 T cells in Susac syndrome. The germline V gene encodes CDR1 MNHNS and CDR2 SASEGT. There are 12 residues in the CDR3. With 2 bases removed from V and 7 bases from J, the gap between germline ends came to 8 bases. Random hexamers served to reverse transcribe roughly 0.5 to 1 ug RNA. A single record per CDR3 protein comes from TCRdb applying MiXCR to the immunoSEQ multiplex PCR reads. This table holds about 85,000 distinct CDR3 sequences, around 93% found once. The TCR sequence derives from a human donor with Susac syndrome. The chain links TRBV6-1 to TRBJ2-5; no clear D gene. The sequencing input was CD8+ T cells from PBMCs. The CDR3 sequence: CASSENMVTQYF. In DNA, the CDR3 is TGTGCCAGCAGTGAAAATATGGTGACCCAGTACTTC.